The 24 T cell receptor beta chains below all came from one sample that was sequenced in a study of CD8 T cell repertoires and HIV-1 epitope variants. Libraries were prepared by immunoSEQ multiplex PCR; TCRdb keeps only in-frame clonotypes and omits some of them. In the table there are thousands of clones, about 60% of which are singletons. Their antigens remain unidentified. The sample taken for sequencing was cultured CD8+ T cells derived from PBMCs. These TCRs come from a male donor with HIV.

The rearrangement joins TRBV19 to TRBJ1-5; a weak D match, TRBD1 (6 bases). Germline V gene data show CDR1 as LNHDA and CDR2 as SQIVND (reference sequence). The CDR3 is 15 amino acids. V lost 3 bases to trimming and J lost 1 base, with 10 bases between them. This CDR3 is CASSIRDKSNQPQHF. The CDR3 bases are TGTGCCAGTAGTATTAGGGACAAAAGCAATCAGCCCCAGCATTTT.

A single count supports this clone. The chain combines TRBV11-2 with TRBJ1-1; D is perhaps TRBD1 (5 bases). V was shortened by 10 bases and J by 4 bases, with 13 bases between the two germline ends. Germline assignment: CDR1 SGHAT and CDR2 FQNNGV. The CDR3 totals 12 residues. CDR3 region: CATQGVGTEAFF. The CDR3 DNA is TGTGCCACCCAAGGGGTGGGCACTGAAGCTTTCTTT.

The J gene is TRBJ2-5, the V gene TRBV11-1; 13 bases match TRBD2. TRBJ2-7 matches the DNA end more closely, so the J call is doubtful. Germline CDR1 reads SGHAT; CDR2 reads FQDESV (reference sequence). The CDR3 length is 18 residues. The CDR3 coding sequence is TGTGCCAGCAGTCTCACATCGACTAGCGGGGGGCCTTCTGGCGAGCAGTACTTC. Translated: CASSLTSTSGGPSGEQYF.

This chain connects TRBV5-1 to TRBJ2-3; 10 bases agree with TRBD2. J gave up 4 bases and V 4 bases, and 12 bases lay outside the gene matches. This CDR3 comprises 17 residues. Germline V gives CDR1 SGHRS, CDR2 YFSETQ. In DNA form, the CDR3 reads TGCGCCAGCAGCCTCGGGCTAGCGGGGGCCGGGTCAGATACGCAGTATTTT. Its protein product is CASSLGLAGAGSDTQYF. The full variable domain, its missing parts supplied by reference TRBV5-1 and TRBJ2-3, is KAGVTQTPRYLIKTRGQQVTLSCSPISGHRSVSWYQQTPGQGLQFLFEYFSETQRNKGNFPGRFSGRQFSNSRSEMNVSTLELGDSALYLCASSLGLAGAGSDTQYFGPGTRLTVL.

The V call is TRBV21-1, the J call TRBJ1-6. TRBV21-1 is flagged as a pseudogene. The CDR3 totals 15 residues. The CDR3 region is CASSKGGPYNSPLHF. In DNA form, the CDR3 reads TGTGCCAGCAGCAAAGGAGGGCCCTATAATTCACCCCTCCACTTT.

A few counts support this clone. The gene calls are TRBV5-4 and TRBJ1-5; D remains ambiguous. Germline CDR1 SGHNT, CDR2 YYREEE (reference sequence). The CDR3 has 14 amino acids. The germline V and J ends were trimmed by 2 bases and 0 bases, with 6 bases remaining between them. In nucleotides, the CDR3 is TGTGCCAGCAGCTTTTCGGGTAGCAATCAGCCCCAGCATTTT. Protein product: CASSFSGSNQPQHF. Variable domain in full (rest from reference TRBV5-4 and TRBJ1-5): ETGVTQSPTHLIKTRGQQVTLRCSSQSGHNTVSWYQQALGQGPQFIFQYYREEENGRGNFPPRFSGLQFPNYSSELNVNALELDDSALYLCASSFSGSNQPQHFGDGTRLSIL.

This clone was seen a single time. The genes are TRBV27 and TRBJ2-7, with 8 bases identical to TRBD2. CDR1 and CDR2 (germline): MNHEY, SMNVEV (reference sequence). After removal of 3 bases from V and 0 bases from J, the junction contained 4 bases not matched to a gene. This CDR3 has 15 amino acids. The CDR3 sequence is CASSFSGTSSYEQYF. In nucleotides, the CDR3 is TGTGCCAGCAGTTTCTCCGGGACTAGCTCCTACGAGCAGTACTTC.

This clone was recorded a few times. The chain links TRBV27 to TRBJ2-7; D gene unclear. Germline CDR1 and CDR2: MNHEY and SMNVEV (reference sequence). The CDR3 consists of 13 residues. The V and J ends lost 3 bases and 1 base respectively, with 7 bases between them. The CDR3 reads CASSFDGSYEQYF. CDR3 coding DNA: TGTGCCAGCAGTTTTGACGGGTCCTACGAGCAGTACTTC.

The CDR3 bases are TGTGCCAGCTCACCACCTGGACTGGCGGACACTGAAGCTTTCTTT. Protein: CASSPPGLADTEAFF. The rearrangement links TRBV18 to TRBJ1-1, with D uncertain. In germline, CDR1 is KGHSH, CDR2 LQKENI. V was shortened by 0 bases and J by 3 bases, with 11 bases between the two germline ends. The CDR3 runs to 15 residues.

There are a few counts of this clone. This sequence joins TRBV11-3 and TRBJ1-1; D not resolved. This CDR3 region has 13 residues. Per germline, CDR1 SGHNT and CDR2 YENEEA. Trimming left V 2 bases short and J 4 bases short, with 8 bases between. Written as DNA, the CDR3 is TGTGCCAGCAGCTTACGGGGAGGCACTGAAGCTTTCTTT. This gives the protein CASSLRGGTEAFF.

The chain is built from TRBV9 and TRBJ2-7; TRBD1 matches at 7 bases. Germline trimming cut 0 bases from V and 3 bases from J; bases unmatched to any gene: 3. The V gene's germline CDR1 is SGDLS and CDR2 YYNGEE. The CDR3 runs 14 residues. Written as DNA, the CDR3 is TGTGCCAGCAGCGTAGGTCCAGGGGGCTACGAGCAGTACTTC. Amino acids: CASSVGPGGYEQYF. The full variable domain, rest sourced from reference TRBV9 and TRBJ2-7, is DSGVTQTPKHLITATGQRVTLRCSPRSGDLSVYWYQQSLDQGLQFLIQYYNGEERAKGNILERFSAQQFPDLHSELNLSSLELGDSALYFCASSVGPGGYEQYFGPGTRLTVT.

This clone is medium-sized in the sample. V and J are TRBV6-5 and TRBJ1-5; possible D gene TRBD1, 6 bases. The CDR3 has 15 residues. The V gene lost 5 bases and the J gene lost 5 bases, with 16 bases spanning the gap. The germline V gene encodes CDR1 MNHEY and CDR2 SVGAGI. The CDR3 DNA follows: TGTGCCAGCAGTGGGGGGCAGGGGATACATCAGCCCCAGCATTTT. Protein sequence: CASSGGQGIHQPQHF.

This clone was observed a few times. The V call is TRBV9, the J call TRBJ2-7, with no clear D. Germline lookup yields CDR1 SGDLS and CDR2 YYNGEE. This CDR3 has 14 amino acids. Trimming removed 2 bases from V and 0 bases from J, with 9 bases in between. This CDR3 reads CASSVQVGSYEQYF. Here the CDR3 DNA reads TGTGCCAGCAGCGTCCAGGTGGGCTCCTACGAGCAGTACTTC.

The J gene is TRBJ2-6, the V gene TRBV27; D is ambiguous. In germline, CDR1 is MNHEY, CDR2 SMNVEV (reference sequence). V lost 10 bases to trimming and J lost 0 bases, with 22 bases between them. This CDR3 has 18 residues. CDR3 sequence reads: CATQSTTTANSGANVLTF. DNA of the CDR3: TGTGCCACCCAATCCACAACTACTGCGAACTCTGGGGCCAACGTCCTGACTTTC.

This chain links TRBV28 with TRBJ2-7; 9 bases fit TRBD1. The ends lost 1 base at V and 7 bases at J; junction bases unmatched: 8. CDR1 and CDR2 (germline): MDHEN, SYDVKM. The CDR3 spans 15 residues. The CDR3 region has the DNA TGTGCCAGCAGTTTATTGGGGACAGGGCCTTATGAGCAGTACTTC. Its translation: CASSLLGTGPYEQYF.

This sequence joins TRBV4-1 and TRBJ2-7; a weak D match, TRBD1 (6 bases). The CDR3 is made up of 14 amino acids. CDR1 MGHRA and CDR2 YSYEKL come from the germline V gene. V gave up 0 bases and J gave up 6 bases, with 12 bases separating them. Here the CDR3 DNA reads TGCGCCAGCAGCCAAGATAGGGCAGGGGCCGAGCAGTACTTC. Protein: CASSQDRAGAEQYF.

This chain uses TRBV19 with TRBJ2-7; 7 bases agree with TRBD1. CDR3 size: 15 residues. After removal of 7 bases from V and 1 base from J, the junction contained 10 bases not matched to a gene. Germline V gives CDR1 LNHDA, CDR2 SQIVND (reference sequence). In DNA, the CDR3 is TGTGCCAGTACCCCGACAGGGTTCGATTCCTACGAGCAGTACTTC. Protein: CASTPTGFDSYEQYF.

The V and J genes are TRBV28 and TRBJ1-1; D is uncertain. Trimming stripped 2 bases from V and 4 bases from J, with 14 bases between. This CDR3 region has 15 residues. Germline lookup yields CDR1 MDHEN and CDR2 SYDVKM. The CDR3 DNA is TGTGCCAGCAGTTTAACGGCCAGCGGATCCACTGAAGCTTTCTTT. Translating it yields CASSLTASGSTEAFF. Together with reference TRBV28 and TRBJ1-1, the CDR3 gives the full variable domain: DVKVTQSSRYLVKRTGEKVFLECVQDMDHENMFWYRQDPGLGLRLIYFSYDVKMKEKGDIPEGYSVSREKKERFSLILESASTNQTSMYLCASSLTASGSTEAFFGQGTRLTVV.

The chain uses TRBV9 and TRBJ2-2; D unresolved. Germline CDR1 SGDLS, CDR2 YYNGEE. This CDR3 is 12 amino acids long. The V end was cut by 7 bases, the J end by 3 bases, with 7 bases between. CDR3 sequence reads: CASGQDTGELFF. The CDR3, as DNA: TGTGCCAGCGGCCAAGACACCGGGGAGCTGTTTTTT.

V is TRBV29-1 and J is TRBJ2-1, with 8 positions matching TRBD1. The CDR3 is 16 residues long. V shed 7 bases and J 2 bases; nucleotides not matched to a gene: 13. Germline CDR1 reads SQVTM; CDR2 reads ANQGSEA. CDR3 in amino acids: CSAIRTGFGAYNEQFF. Written as DNA, the CDR3 is TGCAGCGCAATACGGACAGGGTTTGGCGCCTACAATGAGCAGTTCTTC.

This clone has more than one count but fewer than ten. The V and J genes are TRBV27 and TRBJ2-7, with TRBD1 matching 9 bases. Germline trimming cut 2 bases from V and 2 bases from J; bases unmatched to any gene: 7. CDR3 size: 16 residues. From germline, CDR1 is MNHEY and CDR2 SMNVEV (reference sequence). This CDR3 reads CASSLASGTGTYEQYF. The CDR3 region has the DNA TGTGCCAGCAGTTTAGCATCCGGGACAGGGACCTACGAGCAGTACTTC.

The chain links TRBV19 to TRBJ2-2; D unresolved. The CDR3 covers 14 residues. The V gene lost 3 bases and the J gene lost 2 bases, with 7 bases spanning the gap. Germline-derived CDR1 and CDR2 are LNHDA and SQIVND (reference sequence). CDR3 amino acids: CASSINSNTGELFF. Written as DNA, the CDR3 is TGTGCCAGTAGTATCAACAGCAACACCGGGGAGCTGTTTTTT.

This clone was detected only a few times. J is TRBJ2-7 and V is TRBV11-1; 9 positions agree with TRBD1. V was pared by 5 bases and J by 6 bases, with 8 bases of the junction left unmatched. The CDR3 spans 14 residues. CDR1 and CDR2 (germline): SGHAT, FQDESV (reference sequence). The CDR3 spells CASSPRDRDVEQYF. The CDR3 coding sequence is TGTGCCAGCAGCCCGAGGGACAGGGATGTCGAGCAGTACTTC.

This clone is labeled large. The V call is TRBV27, the J call TRBJ2-7; a possible D gene is TRBD2 (6 bases). Germline V gene data show CDR1 as MNHEY and CDR2 as SMNVEV (reference sequence). Trimming shortened V by 6 bases and J by 2 bases, and 20 bases separated the two germline ends. The CDR3 runs 16 residues. This chain's CDR3 is CASSLTSGTFAYEQYF. The CDR3, as DNA: TGTGCCAGCAGCTTAACCTCAGGGACTTTCGCCTACGAGCAGTACTTC.